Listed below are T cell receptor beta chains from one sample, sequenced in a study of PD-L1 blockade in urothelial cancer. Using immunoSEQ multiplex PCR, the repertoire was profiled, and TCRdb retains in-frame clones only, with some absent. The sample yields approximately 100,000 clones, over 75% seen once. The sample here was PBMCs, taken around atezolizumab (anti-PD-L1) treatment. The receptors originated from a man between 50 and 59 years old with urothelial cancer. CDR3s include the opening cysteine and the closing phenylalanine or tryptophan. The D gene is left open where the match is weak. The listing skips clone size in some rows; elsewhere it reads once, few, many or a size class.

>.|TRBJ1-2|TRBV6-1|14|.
CASSELVQAYGYTF
TGTGCCAGCAGTGAATTAGTACAGGCCTATGGCTACACCTTC
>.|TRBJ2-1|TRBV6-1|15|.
CASRPRGGSLDEQFF
TGTGCCAGCAGGCCCCGCGGAGGCTCCTTGGATGAGCAGTTCTTC
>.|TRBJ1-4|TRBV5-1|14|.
CASSLGQPNEKLFF
TGCGCCAGCAGCCTCGGACAGCCCAATGAAAAACTGTTTTTT
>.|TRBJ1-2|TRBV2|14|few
CASSPRQAVESYTF
TGTGCCAGCAGCCCCCGACAGGCCGTCGAAAGCTACACCTTC
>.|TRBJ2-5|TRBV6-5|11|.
CASSYYGTQYF
TGTGCCAGCAGTTATTACGGGACCCAGTACTTC
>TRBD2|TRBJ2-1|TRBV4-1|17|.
CASSRRLADSSYNEQFF
TGCGCCAGCAGCCGCCGGCTAGCGGATAGCTCCTACAATGAGCAGTTCTTC
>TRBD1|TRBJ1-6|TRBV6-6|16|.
CASSYLATGVVSPLHF
TGTGCCAGCAGTTACCTAGCGACAGGGGTTGTTTCACCCCTCCACTTT
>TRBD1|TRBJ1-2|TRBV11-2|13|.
CASRPTGKYGYTF
TGTGCCAGCAGACCGACAGGGAAGTATGGCTACACCTTC
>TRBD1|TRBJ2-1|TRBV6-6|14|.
CASSSGTGYNEQFF
TGTGCCAGCAGTTCCGGGACAGGGTACAATGAGCAGTTCTTC
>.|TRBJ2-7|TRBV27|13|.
CASSSYRYYEQYF
TGTGCCAGCAGTTCCTACCGGTACTACGAGCAGTACTTC
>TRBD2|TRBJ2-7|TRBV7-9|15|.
CASSPGLAGAAEQYF
TGTGCCAGCAGCCCGGGACTAGCGGGAGCAGCCGAGCAGTACTTC
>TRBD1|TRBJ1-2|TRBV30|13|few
CAWGTGKGYGYTF
TGTGCCTGGGGGACAGGGAAAGGCTATGGCTACACCTTC
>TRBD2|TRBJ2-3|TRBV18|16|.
CASSPLEREGTDTQYF
TGTGCCAGCTCACCATTGGAGCGGGAGGGCACAGATACGCAGTATTTT
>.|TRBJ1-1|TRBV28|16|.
CASSRTGKPLNTEAFF
TGTGCCAGCAGCCGCACAGGGAAACCCCTGAACACTGAAGCTTTCTTT
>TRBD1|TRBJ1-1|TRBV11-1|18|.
CASSLRGQGQGENTEAFF
TGTGCCAGCAGCTTAAGAGGACAGGGGCAGGGGGAGAACACTGAAGCTTTCTTT
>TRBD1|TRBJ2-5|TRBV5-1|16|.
CASSPENRDRGETQYF
TGCGCCAGCAGCCCAGAGAACCGGGACAGGGGAGAGACCCAGTACTTC
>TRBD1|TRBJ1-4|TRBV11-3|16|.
CASSLSRTGWNEKLFF
TGTGCCAGCAGCTTGTCCCGGACAGGGTGGAATGAAAAACTGTTTTTT
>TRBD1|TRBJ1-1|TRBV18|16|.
CASSKLTGTVNTEAFF
TGTGCCAGCTCAAAACTCACCGGGACAGTGAACACTGAAGCTTTCTTT
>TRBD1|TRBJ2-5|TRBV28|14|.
CASRSSGQLGAQYF
TGTGCCAGCAGGTCCTCGGGACAGCTCGGGGCCCAGTACTTC
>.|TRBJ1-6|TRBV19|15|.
CASSIGGNYNSPLHF
TGTGCCAGTAGTATAGGGGGCAACTATAATTCACCCCTCCACTTT
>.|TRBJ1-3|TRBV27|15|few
CASSDGSGVGNTIYF
TGTGCCAGCAGCGACGGGTCAGGGGTGGGAAACACCATATATTTT